This is a list of T cell receptor beta chains from one sample in a study of blood T cell repertoires in COVID-19. Produced via immunoSEQ multiplex PCR; TCRdb's table is partial and in-frame only. The sample lists 100,000 to 150,000 clones, more than 75% seen once, with 25% to 30% in the top ten. Sequenced material: peripheral blood. These receptor sequences come from a woman in her 70s with acute or convalescent COVID-19. Each CDR3 is given with its conserved first and last residue. The order of the fields is V gene, J gene, D gene, CDR3 length, clone size, CDR3 DNA, CDR3 protein. A D gene is named only where the DNA matches it firmly. Only part of the rows carry a size: once, few, many, or a class if the clone is expanded.

>TRBV2|TRBJ1-2|NA|13|NA
TGTGCCTGCTATGGGCAGGCAACCTATGGCTACACCTTC
CACYGQATYGYTF
>TRBV28|TRBJ1-3|NA|13|NA
TGTGCCAGCAGTTTAGGAGGTGTTGGGGCCATATATTTT
CASSLGGVGAIYF
>TRBV5-8|TRBJ2-1|TRBD2|16|NA
TGTGCCAGCAGCTTGGCGATAGCGGGAGCCTACAATGAGCAGTTCTTC
CASSLAIAGAYNEQFF
>TRBV7-2|TRBJ2-3|NA|16|NA
TGTGCCAGCAGCCCCACCCTGCGGGGAGGCGGGGATACGCAGTATTTT
CASSPTLRGGGDTQYF
>TRBV28|TRBJ1-2|NA|13|NA
TGTGCCAGCGTCGGGGTTACCAACTATGGCTACACCTTC
CASVGVTNYGYTF
>TRBV6-5|TRBJ1-5|NA|15|NA
TGTGCCAGCAGTTACTCGAGCGGGCTGGGTCAGCCCCAGCATTTT
CASSYSSGLGQPQHF
>TRBV3-1/TRBV3-2|TRBJ2-7|NA|14|NA
TGTGCCAGCAGCGGCCCCCCTCTTTACTACGAGCAGTACTTC
CASSGPPLYYEQYF
>TRBV5-1|TRBJ1-3|TRBD1|13|NA
TGCGCCAGCAGCTTGGGACAGGGTAACACCATATATTTT
CASSLGQGNTIYF
>TRBV6-5|TRBJ1-3|NA|16|NA
TGTGCCAGCAGTTACTCGTCCGCCAGCTCTGGAAACACCATATATTTT
CASSYSSASSGNTIYF
>TRBV28|TRBJ1-4|NA|14|NA
TGTGCCAGCAGTCTAGGACAAGCTAATGAAAAACTGTTTTTT
CASSLGQANEKLFF
>TRBV7-3|TRBJ1-6|TRBD1|13|few
TGTGCCAGCAGCTTAGGGACAGATTCACCCCTCCACTTT
CASSLGTDSPLHF
>TRBV28|TRBJ1-5|TRBD1|15|once
TGTGCCAGCAGAGCGGGACAGGGGTCTTATCAGCCCCAGCATTTT
CASRAGQGSYQPQHF
>TRBV6-6|TRBJ1-1|TRBD1|15|once
TGTGCCAGCAGTACACAGGGGCTTATGAACACTGAAGCTTTCTTT
CASSTQGLMNTEAFF
>TRBV19|TRBJ1-4|TRBD1|13|NA
TGTGCCAGTAAGAGGGACAGGGTTGAAAAACTGTTTTTT
CASKRDRVEKLFF
>TRBV28|TRBJ2-1|TRBD1|15|NA
TGTGCCAGCAGTAAAAACAGGGGGCCTTACAATGAGCAGTTCTTC
CASSKNRGPYNEQFF
>TRBV2|TRBJ1-2|TRBD1|14|NA
TGTGCCAGCAGGGAGGGACAGGGAAACTATGGCTACACCTTC
CASREGQGNYGYTF
>TRBV9|TRBJ2-3|TRBD2|14|NA
TGTGCCAGCAGTCTAGCGGGGACCACAGATACGCAGTATTTT
CASSLAGTTDTQYF
>TRBV30|TRBJ2-3|TRBD2|12|NA
TGTGCCTGGACGGGGGGGGCAGATACGCAGTATTTT
CAWTGGADTQYF
>TRBV19|TRBJ2-3|NA|16|NA
TGTGCCAGTAGTACCAACCGGGACAAGGAAGGGGATACGCAGTATTTT
CASSTNRDKEGDTQYF
>TRBV28|TRBJ2-1|NA|10|NA
TGTGCCAGCAACGGCAATGAGCAGTTCTTC
CASNGNEQFF
>TRBV12-3/TRBV12-4|TRBJ1-2|NA|12|once
TGTGCCAGCAGTTGGGGGCACTATGGCTACACCTTC
CASSWGHYGYTF
>TRBV7-9|TRBJ1-5|NA|14|NA
TGTGCCAGCAGCGAGGGATATAGCAATCAGCCCCAGCATTTT
CASSEGYSNQPQHF
>TRBV5-1|TRBJ1-6|NA|15|NA
TGCGCCAGCAGCCAGCGACAGACCCTGAATTCACCCCTCCACTTT
CASSQRQTLNSPLHF
>TRBV6-1|TRBJ2-1|TRBD1|15|NA
TGTGCCAGCAGTGAGGGACAGGGGGCTTATGATGAGCAGTTCTTC
CASSEGQGAYDEQFF
>TRBV27|TRBJ1-4|NA|11|few
TGTGCCAGGGGGCATAATGAAAAACTGTTTTTT
CARGHNEKLFF
>TRBV19|TRBJ2-1|TRBD2|16|NA
TGTGCCAGTAGTATCACAAGCGGGGGGCCCTACAATGAGCAGTTCTTC
CASSITSGGPYNEQFF
>TRBV9|TRBJ1-3|NA|15|NA
TGTGCCAGCAGCCCGCGTATGGTATCTGGAAACACCATATATTTT
CASSPRMVSGNTIYF
>TRBV9|TRBJ1-2|TRBD1|13|NA
TGTGCCAGCAGCGTGGGACAGGACTATGGCTACACCTTC
CASSVGQDYGYTF
>TRBV10-2|TRBJ2-7|NA|14|NA
TGCGCCAGCAGTTTTCCAGGGGTCGACTACGAGCAGTACTTC
CASSFPGVDYEQYF
>TRBV19|TRBJ1-1|TRBD1|14|few
TGTGCCAGTAGGCTCAACAGGGGGAACACTGAAGCTTTCTTT
CASRLNRGNTEAFF
>TRBV28|TRBJ2-4|TRBD2|13|NA
TGTGCCAGCAGGAGGCGGGGGGGCCGGATTCAGTACTTC
CASRRRGGRIQYF
>TRBV24-1|TRBJ1-1|NA|13|NA
TGTGCCACCAAACTAACAGGAACCACTGAAGCTTTCTTT
CATKLTGTTEAFF
>TRBV18|TRBJ1-6|NA|16|NA
TGTGCCAGCTCAAGTTCGGACCTTTGGGAGATATCACCCCTCCACTTT
CASSSSDLWEISPLHF
>TRBV5-1|TRBJ1-3|TRBD1|14|NA
TGCGCCAGCAGTTGGACAGGGAGGGGAAACACCATATATTTT
CASSWTGRGNTIYF
>TRBV18|TRBJ1-1|NA|16|NA
TGTGCCAGCTCACCGTACCCGGGGGAGAAGAACACTGAAGCTTTCTTT
CASSPYPGEKNTEAFF
>TRBV11-2|TRBJ1-6|TRBD1|14|NA
TGTGCCAGCGGACGGGACAGGGGAGAATCACCCCTCCACTTT
CASGRDRGESPLHF
>TRBV28|TRBJ2-5|TRBD2|15|NA
TGTGCCGTCACGCGGGGGGGAACTTTTCGAGAGACCCAGTACTTC
CAVTRGGTFRETQYF
>TRBV7-9|TRBJ1-2|TRBD1|17|NA
TGTGCCAGCAGCTTAGAGGGAGGGGGACAGGGTGCCAATGGCTACACCTTC
CASSLEGGGQGANGYTF
>TRBV24-1|TRBJ2-1|TRBD2|21|NA
TGTGCCACCAGTGATTTGCCGGGACTAGCGGGGGGCATGTCCTCCTACAATGAGCAGTTCTTC
CATSDLPGLAGGMSSYNEQFF
>TRBV7-9|TRBJ1-1|NA|11|once
TGTGCCAGCAGCCCCGGGGCTGAAGCTTTCTTT
CASSPGAEAFF
>TRBV5-1|TRBJ1-2|NA|15|NA
TGCGCCAGCAGCTTGGCCCAGGGAGGAGAGCGCGGCTACACCTTC
CASSLAQGGERGYTF
>TRBV29-1|TRBJ2-6|NA|13|NA
TGCAGCGTTCCCGGCTCTGGGGCCAACGTCCTGACTTTC
CSVPGSGANVLTF
>TRBV24-1|TRBJ2-7|TRBD1|14|NA
TGTGCCACCAGTGATCCGGGACAGGGGGCCGAGCAGTACTTC
CATSDPGQGAEQYF
>TRBV19|TRBJ1-5|NA|17|NA
TGTGCCAGTGAGCCCTCTGTTGGGGCGGGAGTGCATCAGCCCCAGCATTTT
CASEPSVGAGVHQPQHF
>TRBV5-4|TRBJ1-2|NA|15|NA
TGTGCCAGCAGCTTGGCAACAGGGACCCTTCATGGCTACACCTTC
CASSLATGTLHGYTF
>TRBV6-5|TRBJ1-1|NA|14|NA
TGTGCCAGCAGTTACTCGAGGCTGAACACTGAAGCTTTCTTT
CASSYSRLNTEAFF
>TRBV18|TRBJ1-1|TRBD1|14|NA
TGTGCCAGCTCACCTCAACAGGGGGAGACTGAAGCTTTCTTT
CASSPQQGETEAFF
>TRBV27|TRBJ2-1|TRBD2|15|NA
TGTGCCAGCAGTTTATCGGCGGGGGGGCGAGAAGAGCAGTTCTTC
CASSLSAGGREEQFF
>TRBV24-1|TRBJ2-6|NA|17|NA
TGTGCCACCAGTGAGCGGACAGATCCCTCTGGGGCCAACGTCCTGACTTTC
CATSERTDPSGANVLTF
>TRBV6-5|TRBJ2-5|TRBD2|13|NA
TGTGCCAGCAGTCGACTAGCAGGAGAGACCCAGTACTTC
CASSRLAGETQYF
>TRBV28|TRBJ1-1|TRBD1|12|few
TGTGCCAGCTCAGGGGGTTGGACTGAAGCTTTCTTT
CASSGGWTEAFF
>TRBV5-4|TRBJ2-3|NA|14|NA
TGTGCCAGCAGCTTGGAACAGGCCACAGATACGCAGTATTTT
CASSLEQATDTQYF
>TRBV6-5|TRBJ1-1|NA|13|NA
TGTGCCAGCAGTCGTAACATGAACACTGAAGCTTTCTTT
CASSRNMNTEAFF
>TRBV9|TRBJ1-3|NA|16|NA
TGTGCCAGCAGCGTAGCCTCAACAGGGTCTGGAAACACCATATATTTT
CASSVASTGSGNTIYF
>TRBV19|TRBJ1-5|TRBD1|14|NA
TGTGCCAGTACCGGGCCAGGGGGCTATCAGCCCCAGCATTTT
CASTGPGGYQPQHF
>TRBV7-2|TRBJ2-5|NA|16|NA
TGTGCCAGCAGCCCCAGGGGGGACACCTACGAAGAGACCCAGTACTTC
CASSPRGDTYEETQYF
>TRBV5-4|TRBJ1-3|NA|18|NA
TGTGCCAGCAGCGGAGGGGGAGGGCAGGGGAGCTCTGGAAACACCATATATTTT
CASSGGGGQGSSGNTIYF
>TRBV9|TRBJ1-1|TRBD1|15|NA
TGTGCCAGCAGCGCGGGGACAGGGGGAAACACTGAAGCTTTCTTT
CASSAGTGGNTEAFF
>TRBV18|TRBJ1-5|TRBD1|15|NA
TGTGCCAGCTCACCTCAGGGGGCGCGGGATCAGCCCCAGCATTTT
CASSPQGARDQPQHF